This TCR beta chain was captured in a study of OX40 agonist ivuxolimab in advanced cancers. The wider study: Males comprised around four fifths of the group, whose mean age was about 61 years (range about 20 to 90). General study results and limits: Averaged across samples, CD8+ T cells carried more expanded clones than CD4+ did.

The repertoire was sequenced with immunoSEQ multiplex PCR; TCRdb's copy has only in-frame clones and lacks some. Of about 58,000 clones in the sample, about four fifths were seen once. Remarks on this clone: Its target is unknown.

This CDR3 spans 13 amino acids. Between the trimmed V and J ends, which lost 5 bases and 4 bases, there was a span of 9 bases. Germline CDR1 and CDR2: LNHDA and SQIVND (reference sequence). The TCR comes from an adult with an advanced solid tumor such as melanoma, head and neck, liver or kidney cancer. The chain combines TRBV19 with TRBJ1-5; D unresolved. The sample was CD4+ or CD8+ T cells sorted from blood, taken in a trial of the OX40 agonist ivuxolimab. The CDR3 sequence: CASSEPTNQPQHF. The DNA for the CDR3 is TGTGCCAGTAGTGAACCGACTAATCAGCCCCAGCATTTT. The whole variable domain, remainder taken from reference TRBV19 and TRBJ1-5, is DGGITQSPKYLFRKEGQNVTLSCEQNLNHDAMYWYRQDPGQGLRLIYYSQIVNDFQKGDIAEGYSVSREKKESFPLTVTSAQKNPTAFYLCASSEPTNQPQHFGDGTRLSIL.